This T cell receptor (beta chain) comes out of a study of T cell responses to AZD1222 COVID-19 vaccine. V was shortened by 5 bases and J by 6 bases, with 13 bases between the two germline ends. Germline V gives CDR1 KGHDR, CDR2 SFDVKD. The CDR3 covers 14 residues. This table comes from immunoSEQ multiplex PCR, and its TCRdb copy is limited to in-frame clones, with some not included. The table includes roughly 99,000 clones, more than 85% detected once. The chain links TRBV24-1 to TRBJ2-1; tentatively, D is TRBD1 (6 bases). The origin of this receptor is an adult who received the AZD1222 COVID-19 vaccine. The sequencing used peripheral blood, collected 28 days after the second AZD1222 dose. Here the CDR3 DNA reads TGTGCCACCAGTGGGGACAAAGGGATCAATGAGCAGTTCTTC. This gives the protein CATSGDKGINEQFF.